The rows below give T cell receptor beta chains drawn from one sample of a study of T cell responses to AZD1222 COVID-19 vaccine. Using immunoSEQ multiplex PCR, the repertoire was profiled, and TCRdb retains in-frame clones only, with some absent. This table holds over 150,000 clones, approximately 90% found once. The sample was peripheral blood, taken on day 0 of AZD1222 vaccination. The receptors derive from an adult in good health. The conserved cysteine and the conserved F or W are not part of the CDR3 here. Fields, in order: V gene, clone size, J gene, CDR3 protein. Size is omitted from some rows. Given values are once, few, many or a class for expanded clones.

>TRBV7-2|.|TRBJ2-1
ASSPGQGFYNEQF
>TRBV6-1|.|TRBJ2-5
ASSERGEGTTQY
>TRBV7-9|.|TRBJ2-5
ASSFRAQQETQY
>TRBV27|few|TRBJ2-2
ASSLSRTAELF
>TRBV19|.|TRBJ2-3
ASSIGRAGGPTDTQY
>TRBV19|.|TRBJ1-1
ASSLAGGQGQNEAF
>TRBV9|.|TRBJ1-1
ASSVGTGQGSAEAF
>TRBV5-6|few|TRBJ1-3
ASSLGPAPGGNTIY
>TRBV19|.|TRBJ2-6
ASAGAGANVLT
>TRBV7-9|.|TRBJ2-7
ASSLAGEFEQY
>TRBV10-1|.|TRBJ2-3
ASSGGGILTDTQY
>TRBV6-5|.|TRBJ1-6
ASSLSGTGGSPLH
>TRBV4-3|.|TRBJ2-3
ASGVTSGGAMQY
>TRBV7-2|.|TRBJ2-1
ASSLGVYEQF
>TRBV24-1|.|TRBJ1-2
ATSDGVTYGYT
>TRBV4-3|few|TRBJ1-1
ASSQGQGRTEAF
>TRBV15|once|TRBJ2-7
ATSSDGNRGLNYEQY
>TRBV5-4|.|TRBJ1-6
ASSLGAAGNYNSPLH
>TRBV11-3|.|TRBJ1-1
ASSLSQNTEAF
>TRBV7-3|.|TRBJ2-5
ASSLTQGRGETQY
>TRBV24-1|.|TRBJ1-2
ATWDGSNYGYT
>TRBV28|few|TRBJ1-5
ASSFAVNQPQH
>TRBV5-1|.|TRBJ1-5
ASSLTSGSQPQH
>TRBV28|.|TRBJ1-1
ASSLIGRSAF
>TRBV18|.|TRBJ1-2
ATLPGGNNYGYT
>TRBV6-5|.|TRBJ1-2
ASSYSPGLDYGYT
>TRBV5-3|.|TRBJ1-5
ARSSSEGENQPQH
>TRBV11-2|.|TRBJ1-4
ASSGELVGEKLF
>TRBV18|.|TRBJ1-3
ASSPQGPGNTIY
>TRBV4-3|.|TRBJ2-2
ASSRDSGADTGELF
>TRBV6-6|.|TRBJ1-2
ASSSFAGNYGYT
>TRBV6-2/TRBV6-3|.|TRBJ2-1
ASSSPGLAGPYHYNEQF
>TRBV2|few|TRBJ1-6
ASSRQNSPLH
>TRBV16|.|TRBJ2-4
ASSPDGAGIQY
>TRBV6-5|.|TRBJ1-5
ASTAHWGDNQPQH
>TRBV14|.|TRBJ1-2
ASSHQHTGGGYT
>TRBV15|.|TRBJ1-6
ATSPPEGTPLH
>TRBV6-6|.|TRBJ1-5
ASSLARLQYSNQPQH
>TRBV25-1|once|TRBJ1-2
ASSEQIGPGYGYT